This T cell receptor beta chain is from a study of metastatic and nonmetastatic thyroid tumors (dated by TCRdb to 2020 to 2021). For the wider study: For patients with malignant and with benign thyroid disease, the researchers compared repertoires between peripheral blood samples and tumor or nodule tissue samples.

The library was produced with PCR. TCRdb records Illumina HiSeq 4000 as the sequencer. High-throughput sequencing was used to profile the TCR beta-chain CDR3 region of every patient. From the authors' description of their analysis: The researchers built a classifier to tell apart papillary thyroid cancer patients with distant metastasis, based on CDR3 differences among clinicopathological groups. To measure repertoire diversity the researchers used the Shannon index, while the Morisita-Horn index served to gauge how similar the tumor and blood repertoires were. The public reads were quality trimmed at Q25 with fastp and then assembled into clones with MiXCR by TCRdb, keeping productive beta chains. The V and J calls follow TCRdb's processing rather than the paper's. In all, the sample holds about 16,000 clones, and about 32% of those were seen once. The ten largest make up over 10% of the sample.

Study-wide conclusions, independent of this receptor: In both blood and tumor samples, malignant tumors were reported to have significantly higher TCR beta diversity than benign nodules.

Before undergoing thyroid surgery, none of the patients had been given any kind of treatment. Using T-cell receptor beta sequencing, the researchers looked back retrospectively at clinical samples from patients, gathered between the early 2010s and the late 2010s. Reading the germline V gene (reference sequence) gives CDR1 LGHDT and CDR2 YNNKEL. The CDR3 has 16 amino acids, counting the end cysteine and phenylalanine. Kept here is only the CDR3 DNA, which spans 48 bases and is read in frame from base 1. Points on this clone: There is no known antigen for this receptor. The junction shows a germline mismatch at one end, possibly a read error.

The V and J genes are TRBV3-1 and TRBJ2-7; TRBD1 aligns with 8 central bases. Sequenced: tumor tissue. The TCR was taken from a male donor with papillary thyroid cancer or a benign thyroid nodule (not recorded which). Some clones in this sample may be carry-over from other donors' samples. The CDR3 region reads CASSQDRGQGTYDQYF. DNA sequence: TGTGCCAGCAGCCAAGATCGTGGACAGGGCACCTACGATCAGTACTTC.